This T cell receptor beta chain was sequenced during a study of shared clonotypes between healthy human individuals. This table comes from immunoSEQ multiplex PCR, and its TCRdb copy is limited to in-frame clones, with some not included. The profile covers about 1.5 million clones, with about 98% appearing a single time and roughly 0.42% taken by the ten largest. The germline V gene has CDR1 MNHEY and CDR2 SMNVEV (reference sequence). V trimming: 6 bases; J trimming: 8 bases; junction bases outside the gene matches: 11. This CDR3 spans 15 amino acids. The chain employs TRBV27 and TRBJ2-1, with 9 bases that match TRBD1. The sample was naive CD4+ T cells sorted from blood. Subset noted: CD45RA+ positively selected. The TCR comes from a man aged 30 to 39 in good health. CDR3 amino acids: CASRTRDRDYHEQFF. CDR3 DNA sequence: TGTGCCAGCAGGACCCGGGACAGGGATTACCATGAGCAGTTCTTC.